This T cell receptor beta chain was sequenced during a study of blood T cell repertoires in COVID-19. Overall study context: Both acute and convalescent COVID-19 samples were obtained from the United States, Italy and Spain.

Germline V lookup: CDR1 KGHSH, CDR2 LQKENI. Trimming pared 0 bases from V and 1 base from J, leaving 9 bases between. The CDR3 is 15 amino acids. Profiling relied on immunoSEQ multiplex PCR, and the TCRdb table lists in-frame clones only, not all of them. The table records hundreds of thousands of clones, approximately 78% of them present only once. Individuals in the exposed group had encountered a COVID-19 case within 2 weeks preceding study entry. The receptor comes from a man between 35 and 55 years old who had been exposed to COVID-19. The V gene is TRBV18, the J gene TRBJ1-1; tentative D call: TRBD1 (5 bases). Sample: PBMCs or T cells enriched from blood (not recorded which). CDR3 sequence: CASSPPFGGNTEAFF. In nucleotides, the CDR3 is TGTGCCAGCTCACCACCTTTCGGGGGGAACACTGAAGCTTTCTTT.